This T cell receptor beta chain emerged from a study of T cells in Graves' hyperthyroidism and ophthalmopathy. Concerning this clonotype: No antigen is known for it.

The study enrolled patients aged 18 to 65 with newly diagnosed hyperthyroidism of under 2 months' duration. Extraction of PBMCs used roughly 10 ml of fresh peripheral blood. General study points: Most thyroid clonotypes expanded above 0.001 appeared in blood too. Ophthalmopathy cases were set apart from stable hyperthyroidism by a 13 V-J model.

The V and J ends lost 1 base and 6 bases respectively, with 10 bases between them. Per germline, CDR1 SGHTA and CDR2 FQGNSA. The CDR3 covers 15 residues. RNA transcripts yielded amplified TCR beta CDR3 regions. The HTBI primer set drove a first-round RT-PCR of the TCR CDR3. TCRdb reanalysed the multiplex PCR reads using MiXCR and keeps one entry per CDR3 protein. The sample yields about 700,000 distinct CDR3 sequences, roughly 15% seen once. Sequencing was performed on blood. The chain uses TRBV7-2 and TRBJ1-6; no clear D gene. The receptor comes from a woman between 18 and 29 years old with Graves' hyperthyroidism. The DNA of the CDR3 is TGTGCCAGCAGCTTAGTGGGCAGGACTAATTCACCCCTCCACTTT. Translated, it gives CASSLVGRTNSPLHF.